The 23 T cell receptor beta chains below come from one sample, sequenced in a study of cytomegalovirus exposure and HLA in healthy donors. The PCR contained 60 Vbeta and 13 Jbeta primers. Clones were sequenced by immunoSEQ multiplex PCR, and TCRdb holds only the in-frame ones, with some missing. The data contain approximately 100,000 clones, 60% to 75% of them singletons. The sample was PBMCs. Every receptor here comes from a female donor in good health and CMV-seronegative.

In its sample, this clone was seen a few times. CDR3: CASSLGGGLVEKLFF. As DNA, the CDR3 is TGTGCCAGCAGTTTAGGCGGGGGGTTAGTGGAAAAACTGTTTTTT. The V gene is TRBV27, the J gene TRBJ1-4, with D tentatively TRBD1 (5 bases). V lost 2 bases, J lost 8 bases, and 15 bases lay in between. Looked up from germline, CDR1 is MNHEY and CDR2 is SMNVEV (reference sequence). The CDR3 has 15 amino acids.

The chain has TRBV6-5 and TRBJ1-2; D might be TRBD1 (5 bases). CDR3 size: 15 residues. Trimming pared 0 bases from V and 3 bases from J, leaving 11 bases between. Germline values: CDR1 MNHEY, CDR2 SVGAGI. The CDR3 nucleotides read TGTGCCAGCAGTTACTCGATGACGGGGGACTATGGCTACACCTTC. It translates to CASSYSMTGDYGYTF.

The chain employs TRBV15 and TRBJ2-5; D remains unclear. Germline V gives CDR1 LNHNV, CDR2 YYDKDF (reference sequence). V was shortened by 4 bases and J by 4 bases, with 10 bases between the two germline ends. The CDR3 is 13 residues long. This CDR3 reads CATSTYTRETQYF. CDR3 bases: TGTGCCACCAGCACGTATACTCGAGAGACCCAGTACTTC.

This clone was counted a few times. The chain couples TRBV5-6 to TRBJ1-5; D call uncertain. V shed 2 bases and J shed 3 bases, with 9 bases lying between them. CDR1 SGHDT and CDR2 YYEEEE come from the germline V gene. The CDR3 is 14 amino acids. CDR3 nucleotides: TGTGCCAGCAGCTTACCGGGTACCAATCAGCCCCAGCATTTT. It is translated as CASSLPGTNQPQHF.

This chain links TRBV6-1 with TRBJ2-3, with 10 bases matching TRBD2. The V segment lost 0 bases and the J segment 0 bases; nucleotides outside the gene matches: 0. Per the germline V gene, CDR1 is MNHNS and CDR2 is SASEGT. This CDR3 comprises 16 residues. The CDR3: CASSEATSGSTDTQYF. The CDR3 region has the DNA TGTGCCAGCAGTGAAGCGACTAGCGGGAGCACAGATACGCAGTATTTT.

The chain carries TRBV11-3 and TRBJ1-1; D is undetermined. This CDR3 is built from 13 residues. CDR1 is SGHNT and CDR2 is YENEEA in the germline V gene. The V end lost 5 bases, the J end lost 0 bases, and 7 bases lay between the germline ends. The CDR3 loop is CASSPSLNTEAFF. In nucleotides, the CDR3 is TGTGCCAGCAGCCCTTCGTTGAACACTGAAGCTTTCTTT.

This CDR3 is CSVEGASVGDTQYF. The CDR3 DNA reads TGCAGCGTTGAGGGTGCTAGCGTGGGGGATACGCAGTATTTT. The rearrangement links TRBV29-1 to TRBJ2-3, with D tentatively TRBD2 (6 bases). The CDR3 runs 14 residues. Deletions cut 3 bases from V and 6 bases from J, with 16 bases between. CDR1 is SQVTM and CDR2 is ANQGSEA in the germline V gene.

The chain carries TRBV4-3 and TRBJ1-4, with D perhaps TRBD1 (5 bases). Trimming stripped 6 bases from V and 14 bases from J, with 16 bases between. Germline assignment: CDR1 LGHNA and CDR2 YSLEER. This CDR3 has 12 amino acids. The CDR3 DNA follows: TGCGCCAGCAGTGGGGTCGGGACTCACCTGTTTTTT. Its translation: CASSGVGTHLFF.

The V call is TRBV6-1, the J call TRBJ2-7; D is undetermined. V was cut by 8 bases and J by 0 bases, with 5 bases left in between. The CDR3 covers 11 residues. In germline, CDR1 is MNHNS, CDR2 SASEGT. DNA of the CDR3: TGTGCCAGCCGCGACTCCTACGAGCAGTACTTC. Amino acids: CASRDSYEQYF.

This sequence joins TRBV6-1 and TRBJ1-1; D call uncertain. CDR1 MNHNS and CDR2 SASEGT come from the germline V gene. This CDR3 has 13 residues. V gave up 2 bases and J gave up 7 bases, with 11 bases separating them. CDR3 sequence (DNA): TGTGCCAGCAGTGAAATAATTACAGTTGAAGCTTTCTTT. This encodes CASSEIITVEAFF.

V is TRBV28 and J is TRBJ2-5; 9 bases agree with TRBD1. Trimming removed 7 bases from V and 0 bases from J; junction bases left unmatched: 6. The length of the CDR3 is 15 residues. Germline CDR1 MDHEN, CDR2 SYDVKM. The chain's CDR3 is CASKQGARYQETQYF. For the CDR3, the DNA is TGTGCCAGCAAACAGGGGGCGAGGTACCAAGAGACCCAGTACTTC.

The V and J genes are TRBV19 and TRBJ2-7; TRBD1 matches at 9 bases. Germline V gene data show CDR1 as LNHDA and CDR2 as SQIVND (reference sequence). This CDR3 contains 15 residues. Germline trimming cut 3 bases from V and 1 base from J; bases unmatched to any gene: 4. The CDR3 protein is CASSIGTGPSYEQYF. The CDR3 region has the DNA TGTGCCAGTAGTATCGGGACAGGGCCTTCCTACGAGCAGTACTTC.

V gene TRBV25-1 combines with J gene TRBJ1-1; tentatively, D is TRBD1 (6 bases). Germline V gene lookup returns CDR1 MGHDK and CDR2 SYGVNS. V lost 1 base and J lost 3, with 15 bases in between. There are 16 residues in the CDR3. The CDR3 DNA follows: TGTGCCAGCAGTGAATCTGGGGCAGGGGTCGACACTGAAGCTTTCTTT. It encodes CASSESGAGVDTEAFF.

The chain carries TRBV29-1 and TRBJ1-2, with no clear D. The CDR3 runs 8 residues. V was clipped by 7 bases and J by 14 bases, with 11 bases between them. Germline lookup yields CDR1 SQVTM and CDR2 ANQGSEA. The CDR3 loop is CSAPLGTF. For the CDR3, the DNA is TGCAGCGCGCCCCTCGGTACCTTC.

The V and J genes are TRBV25-1 and TRBJ2-2; D is possibly TRBD1 (6 bases). Germline V gene lookup returns CDR1 MGHDK and CDR2 SYGVNS. The CDR3 has 13 residues. V was pared by 4 bases and J by 7 bases, with 10 bases between. CDR3 residues: CASSGSRGGELFF. The CDR3 DNA follows: TGTGCCAGCAGTGGTAGCAGGGGCGGGGAGCTGTTTTTT. The whole variable domain, remainder taken from reference TRBV25-1 and TRBJ2-2, is EADIYQTPRYLVIGTGKKITLECSQTMGHDKMYWYQQDPGMELHLIHYSYGVNSTEKGDLSSESTVSRIRTEHFPLTLESARPSHTSQYLCASSGSRGGELFFGEGSRLTVL.

V and J are TRBV4-1 and TRBJ2-3; TRBD1 is a possible D gene (6 bases). Trimming removed 2 bases from V and 1 base from J, with 16 bases in between. The CDR3 covers 17 residues. CDR1 is MGHRA and CDR2 is YSYEKL in the germline V gene. In DNA form, the CDR3 reads TGCGCCAGCAGCCAACCCACAGGGTTCGGAGGCACAGATACGCAGTATTTT. The encoded protein is CASSQPTGFGGTDTQYF.

This rearrangement joins TRBV4-1 to TRBJ2-7, with 9 bases matching TRBD1. CDR1 MGHRA and CDR2 YSYEKL come from the germline V gene. Trimming at V came to 3 bases and at J to 6 bases, leaving 6 bases not matched to a gene. The length of the CDR3 is 14 residues. CDR3 nucleotide sequence: TGCGCCAGCAGCCAGGGGGACAGGGAGGGCGAGCAGTACTTC. This codes for CASSQGDREGEQYF.

The table lists this clone with a few counts. The V and J genes are TRBV7-2 and TRBJ2-7; 9 positions match TRBD2. The CDR3 length is 19 residues. V shed 5 bases and J 1 base; nucleotides not matched to a gene: 18. CDR1 and CDR2 from the germline V gene are SGHTA and FQGNSA. CDR3 coding DNA: TGTGCCAGCAGCCCGTCCTCCAGCGGGGGGCCTCTAAGTTCCTACGAGCAGTACTTC. It encodes CASSPSSSGGPLSSYEQYF.

This clone was found a few times. The chain carries TRBV4-3 and TRBJ2-1; D is perhaps TRBD1 (6 bases). This CDR3 contains 14 residues. V lost 0 bases to trimming and J lost 11 bases, with 14 bases between them. Per the germline V gene, CDR1 is LGHNA and CDR2 is YSLEER. CDR3 sequence: CASSQDPRGGKQFF. CDR3 DNA: TGCGCCAGCAGCCAAGACCCTCGAGGGGGTAAGCAGTTCTTC.

V usage is TRBV21-1 and J usage is TRBJ2-2; the DNA was not compared with TRBD1, the D call given in the table. TRBV21-1 counts as a pseudogene. There are 18 residues in the CDR3. As DNA, the CDR3 is TGTGCCAGCAGCGGTGGGGACAGGGGAGCCCACCACACCGGGGAGCTGTTTTTT. Encoded protein: CASSGGDRGAHHTGELFF.

In its sample, this clone was seen once. The rearrangement uses TRBV4-1 and TRBJ1-6; D might be TRBD1 (6 bases). Trimming removed 4 bases from V and 7 bases from J, with 20 bases in between. This CDR3 comprises 17 residues. In germline, CDR1 is MGHRA, CDR2 YSYEKL. The CDR3 DNA reads as TGCGCCAGCAGCCTTCTACCTCTCACAGGGAGCAATTCACCCCTCCACTTT. Translating gives CASSLLPLTGSNSPLHF.

The rearrangement joins TRBV27 to TRBJ2-1; 7 nucleotides line up with TRBD2. Germline values: CDR1 MNHEY, CDR2 SMNVEV (reference sequence). The V segment lost 5 bases and the J segment 9 bases; nucleotides outside the gene matches: 7. The length of the CDR3 is 13 residues. As DNA, the CDR3 is TGTGCCAGCAGTCCCGGACGGGGGGTTGAGCAGTTCTTC. It encodes CASSPGRGVEQFF.

This rearrangement joins TRBV4-3 to TRBJ1-3, with D perhaps matching TRBD1 (5 bases). V gave up 4 bases and J gave up 0 bases, with 10 bases separating them. The germline V gene encodes CDR1 LGHNA and CDR2 YSLEER. The CDR3 sequence is 15 residues long. The CDR3 DNA reads TGCGCCAGCAGCCGCCTGGACAACTCTGGAAACACCATATATTTT. Protein product: CASSRLDNSGNTIYF.